The sequence of this T cell receptor beta chain was determined in a study of T cells in narcolepsy. The CDR3 covers 15 residues. V lost 2 bases to trimming and J lost 1 base, with 9 bases between them. Germline CDR1 reads SGHTA; CDR2 reads FQGTGA. Profiling relied on immunoSEQ multiplex PCR, and the TCRdb table lists in-frame clones only, not all of them. The sample yields 30,000 to 35,000 clones, roughly 90% seen once. The TCR was taken from a human donor with narcolepsy. The sequencing input was CD45RA- memory CD4+ T cells from PBMCs. V and J are TRBV7-3 and TRBJ2-1; D tentatively fits TRBD1 or TRBD2 (5 bases each). CDR3 DNA: TGTGCCAGCAGCTTAGGGGGTGGGTCCTACAATGAGCAGTTCTTC. Amino acids: CASSLGGGSYNEQFF.